This TCR beta chain was recorded in a study of OX40 agonist ivuxolimab in advanced cancers. A remark on this clone: The antigen is undetermined.

Profiling relied on immunoSEQ multiplex PCR, and the TCRdb table lists in-frame clones only, not all of them. The table lists about 69,000 clones, around four fifths of them singletons. V lost 4 bases to trimming and J lost 5 bases; unmatched junction nucleotides: 5. In germline, CDR1 is SGHRS, CDR2 YFSETQ. This CDR3 is 13 amino acids long. Study-level findings and limits: CD8+ T cells (on average) carried more expanded clones than CD4+ T cells.

The clonotype comes from an adult with an advanced solid tumor such as melanoma, head and neck, liver or kidney cancer. This sample comprised CD4+ or CD8+ T cells sorted from blood, obtained in a trial of the OX40 agonist ivuxolimab. The chain links TRBV5-1 to TRBJ2-7; 8 bases are shared with TRBD1. In DNA, the CDR3 is TGCGCCAGCAGCACACAGGGGGGTAACGAGCAGTACTTC. Its translation is CASSTQGGNEQYF.